Shown below are 21 T cell receptor beta chains from a single sample sequenced in a study of CD8+ T cells in alopecia areata. Extracted RNA was reverse transcribed into cDNA, the sequencing template. TCRdb's table, derived via immunoSEQ multiplex PCR, lists solely in-frame clones and lacks some. The table has fewer than 350,000 clones, roughly 60% seen once. Treatment reported: oral pan-JAK inhibitor, 5-10 mg twice daily. The sample in question was CD4+ T cells sorted from blood, obtained at week 24, from a patient treated with tofacitinib. The receptor set was obtained from a human donor with alopecia areata.

CDR3 sequence: CSGLRDGYTEAFF. The CDR3 nucleotides read TGCAGCGGCCTACGGGACGGCTACACTGAAGCTTTCTTT. The chain couples TRBV29-1 to TRBJ1-1, with D perhaps TRBD1 (5 bases). Germline values: CDR1 SQVTM, CDR2 ANQGSEA. V lost 7 bases and J 3 bases, leaving 15 bases between the germline ends. This CDR3 is 13 amino acids long.

The chain links TRBV25-1 to TRBJ2-5, with TRBD2 identical over 9 bases. The junction had 9 bases not matched to a gene; V was cut back by 2 bases and J by 5 bases. The germline V gene encodes CDR1 MGHDK and CDR2 SYGVNS. The CDR3 loop spans 16 amino acids. The CDR3 DNA follows: TGTGCCAGCAGTGAAATAGCGGGGGAGGTGCGGGAGACCCAGTACTTC. Translating gives CASSEIAGEVRETQYF.

The CDR3 loop is CAWSVTREQYF. CDR3 nucleotides: TGTGCCTGGAGTGTAACCCGGGAGCAGTACTTC. V is TRBV30 and J is TRBJ2-7; D is unclear. The V end was cut by 0 bases, the J end by 7 bases, with 7 bases between. Germline CDR1 is GTSNPN and CDR2 is SVGIG (reference sequence). This CDR3 is 11 amino acids long.

This rearrangement joins TRBV7-2 to TRBJ2-3; TRBD1 might be the D (6 bases). The germline V and J ends were trimmed by 1 base and 2 bases, with 10 bases remaining between them. The V gene's germline CDR1 is SGHTA and CDR2 FQGNSA. The CDR3 sequence is 15 residues long. CDR3 nucleotides: TGTGCCAGCAGCTTAGGCCAGGGGAACACAGATACGCAGTATTTT. Its protein product is CASSLGQGNTDTQYF.

This clone was counted between two and nine times. The chain employs TRBV5-1 and TRBJ2-3; tentatively, D is TRBD1 or TRBD2 (5 bases each). The CDR3 is 16 amino acids. V lost 0 bases to trimming and J lost 0 bases, with 11 bases between them. CDR1 is SGHRS, CDR2 YFSETQ, per germline. CDR3 in DNA: TGCGCCAGCAGCTTGGCGGGACGGAAAAGCACAGATACGCAGTATTTT. Its protein product is CASSLAGRKSTDTQYF.

V and J are TRBV29-1 and TRBJ2-7; 9 bases fit TRBD1. Trimming cost V 6 bases and J 3 bases; bases outside gene matches: 6. Per the germline V gene, CDR1 is SQVTM and CDR2 is ANQGSEA. The CDR3 loop spans 13 amino acids. In DNA form, the CDR3 reads TGCAGCGTCGGACAGGGGTTTTACTACGAGCAGTACTTC. This gives the protein CSVGQGFYYEQYF.

This chain joins TRBV21-1 and TRBJ2-5. The DNA end favors TRBJ2-7, so the J call may be wrong. TRBV21-1 is a recognized pseudogene. The CDR3 consists of 19 residues. CDR3: CASSKDHPSAVTESYEQYF. Written as DNA, the CDR3 is TGTGCCAGCAGCAAAGACCACCCGAGCGCCGTAACAGAAAGCTACGAGCAGTACTTC.

This chain uses TRBV29-1 with TRBJ2-2; D is possibly TRBD1 (6 bases). The CDR3 covers 13 residues. V was shortened by 3 bases and J by 6 bases, with 11 bases between the two germline ends. CDR1 and CDR2 (germline): SQVTM, ANQGSEA. The CDR3 spells CSVEHRAAGELFF. The CDR3 region has the DNA TGCAGCGTTGAGCACAGGGCAGCCGGGGAGCTGTTTTTT.

V is TRBV2 and J is TRBJ1-5; D uncertain. V was clipped by 2 bases and J by 4 bases, with 6 bases between them. This CDR3 has 13 residues. Germline V gene data show CDR1 as SNHLY and CDR2 as FYNNEI. As DNA, the CDR3 is TGTGCCAGCAGTGAACAGGTTAATCAGCCCCAGCATTTT. Encoded protein: CASSEQVNQPQHF.

This clone has more than one count but fewer than ten. This chain links TRBV5-1 with TRBJ1-2; TRBD1 is a possible D gene (5 bases). Germline values: CDR1 SGHRS, CDR2 YFSETQ. Trimming took off 2 bases at V and 4 bases at J, with 15 bases between the two ends. The CDR3 is 15 amino acids. The chain's CDR3 is CASSFSGQEGYGYTF. The CDR3 DNA reads as TGCGCCAGCAGCTTTTCAGGGCAGGAAGGCTATGGCTACACCTTC.

This chain links TRBV9 with TRBJ2-7; 8 bases match TRBD1. The CDR3 contains 14 residues. Per the germline V gene, CDR1 is SGDLS and CDR2 is YYNGEE. The V gene end was trimmed by 2 bases and the J gene end by 4 bases; junction bases not matched to a gene: 5. The CDR3 region is CASSVGTGVYEQYF. CDR3 nucleotides: TGTGCCAGCAGCGTCGGGACAGGAGTTTACGAGCAGTACTTC.

This clone was detected only a few times. The chain employs TRBV9 and TRBJ2-2, with a possible D match to TRBD2 (5 bases). This CDR3 has 14 residues. The V and J ends lost 2 bases and 7 bases respectively, with 12 bases between them. Germline loops: CDR1 SGDLS, CDR2 YYNGEE. CDR3 protein: CASSVRSAGGELFF. The CDR3 coding sequence is TGTGCCAGCAGCGTTCGTAGCGCTGGCGGGGAGCTGTTTTTT.

The chain recombines TRBV5-1 with TRBJ2-7, with D perhaps TRBD1 (6 bases). The CDR3 extends over 15 amino acids. Germline lookup yields CDR1 SGHRS and CDR2 YFSETQ. Between the trimmed V and J ends, which lost 2 bases and 3 bases, there was a span of 15 bases. CDR3 sequence: CASSLFGTKSYEQYF. Written as DNA, the CDR3 is TGCGCCAGCAGCTTATTCGGGACAAAGAGCTACGAGCAGTACTTC.

The V gene is TRBV7-2, the J gene TRBJ1-2; 7 bases are a match to TRBD1. This CDR3 comprises 15 residues. Trimming removed 3 bases from V and 4 bases from J; junction bases left unmatched: 8. Germline loops: CDR1 SGHTA, CDR2 FQGNSA. CDR3 region: CASSLARQGPYGYTF. As DNA, the CDR3 is TGTGCCAGCAGCTTGGCCAGACAGGGACCCTATGGCTACACCTTC.

This clone occurred a few times. The CDR3 loop reads CASRDSGAKNIQYF. CDR3 DNA sequence: TGTGCCAGCAGAGACTCTGGAGCCAAAAACATTCAGTACTTC. The J gene is TRBJ2-4, the V gene TRBV28; unclear D gene. This CDR3 contains 14 residues. Germline CDR1 is MDHEN and CDR2 is SYDVKM. The V gene lost 6 bases and the J gene lost 0 bases, with 9 bases spanning the gap.

The rearrangement uses TRBV5-1 and TRBJ1-2; the D gene is possibly TRBD1 (5 bases). The CDR3 is made up of 15 amino acids. CDR1 SGHRS and CDR2 YFSETQ come from the germline V gene. Trimming removed 4 bases at V and 4 bases at J, with 17 bases between. The CDR3, as DNA: TGCGCCAGCAGCCTAACCTCAGGGTCCAGCTATGGCTACACCTTC. Translation gives CASSLTSGSSYGYTF. The entire variable domain, with the rest obtained from reference TRBV5-1 and TRBJ1-2, is as follows: KAGVTQTPRYLIKTRGQQVTLSCSPISGHRSVSWYQQTPGQGLQFLFEYFSETQRNKGNFPGRFSGRQFSNSRSEMNVSTLELGDSALYLCASSLTSGSSYGYTFGSGTRLTVV.

This clone was picked up a small number of times. The chain couples TRBV30 to TRBJ2-7, with TRBD1 as a possible D gene (6 bases). Trimming cost V 2 bases and J 0 bases, with 8 bases left between them. Germline assignment: CDR1 GTSNPN and CDR2 SVGIG (reference sequence). The CDR3 has 13 amino acids. This CDR3 is CAWSRDTSYEQYF. The CDR3 bases are TGTGCCTGGAGTCGGGACACCTCCTACGAGCAGTACTTC.

This clone was found a few times. The V gene is TRBV5-5, the J gene TRBJ2-2; D is undetermined. This CDR3 is 15 amino acids long. The germline V gene has CDR1 SGHKS and CDR2 YYEKEE (reference sequence). Trimming pared 0 bases from V and 1 base from J, leaving 7 bases between. This CDR3 is CASSLAFLNTGELFF. Here the CDR3 DNA reads TGTGCCAGCAGCTTGGCCTTTTTGAACACCGGGGAGCTGTTTTTT.

DNA of the CDR3: TGTGCCTGGACCCCACTAGCGGGGGGCACAGATACGCAGTATTTT. Amino acid sequence: CAWTPLAGGTDTQYF. The rearrangement links TRBV30 to TRBJ2-3; 11 bases are a match to TRBD2. The CDR3 length is 15 residues. V was clipped by 4 bases and J by 1 base; unmatched bases: 4. The germline gives CDR1 GTSNPN, CDR2 SVGIG (reference sequence).

The chain employs TRBV5-4 and TRBJ2-1; 11 bases map to TRBD2. V was pared by 5 bases and J by 7 bases, with 11 bases of the junction left unmatched. This CDR3 contains 16 residues. CDR1 is SGHNT and CDR2 is YYREEE in the germline V gene (reference sequence). The CDR3 DNA reads as TGTGCCAGCAGTTACGCTAGACTAGCGGGGTTTAATGAGCAGTTCTTC. As protein: CASSYARLAGFNEQFF.

This chain joins TRBV6-1 and TRBJ1-1; D possibly corresponds to TRBD1 (5 bases). The CDR3 totals 14 residues. V lost 1 base and J 1 base, leaving 7 bases between the germline ends. Germline assignment: CDR1 MNHNS and CDR2 SASEGT. Here the CDR3 reads CASSEVRANTEAFF. In DNA, the CDR3 is TGTGCCAGCAGTGAAGTCAGGGCGAACACTGAAGCTTTCTTT.